The 11 T cell receptor beta chains reported below all come from one sample, sequenced in a study of cytomegalovirus exposure and HLA in healthy donors. The primer mix had 60 Vbeta and 13 Jbeta primers. The assay was immunoSEQ multiplex PCR, and TCRdb's table has in-frame clones only and misses some. This sample carries 60,000 to 70,000 clones, with approximately 16% going to the ten biggest clones. Sequencing input: PBMCs. Every receptor here comes from a boy younger than 18 in good health and CMV-seronegative.

V and J are TRBV27 and TRBJ2-3; the D gene is possibly TRBD1 (7 bases). The V gene's germline CDR1 is MNHEY and CDR2 SMNVEV (reference sequence). The CDR3 length is 15 residues. V was cut by 3 bases and J by 4 bases, with 14 bases left in between. In DNA, the CDR3 is TGTGCCAGCAGTTTGGGATTCAGGGGGGCAGATACGCAGTATTTT. Amino acids: CASSLGFRGADTQYF.

The chain employs TRBV27 and TRBJ2-7, with TRBD2 matching over 7 bases. Per the germline V gene, CDR1 is MNHEY and CDR2 is SMNVEV (reference sequence). The CDR3 covers 13 residues. With V trimmed by 9 bases and J by 3 bases, 8 bases remained unmatched. The CDR3 loop is CASMGGSIYEQYF. In nucleotides, the CDR3 is TGTGCCAGTATGGGCGGGAGTATCTACGAGCAGTACTTC.

The chain combines TRBV30 with TRBJ1-4; the match to TRBD1 covers 8 bases. Germline CDR1 reads GTSNPN; CDR2 reads SVGIG (reference sequence). The CDR3 is 14 residues long. Losses at the gene ends were 1 base for V and 6 bases for J; bases not matched to a gene: 4. CDR3 DNA: TGTGCCTGGAGTGAACAGGGGGTCGATGAAAAACTGTTTTTT. Protein product: CAWSEQGVDEKLFF.

CDR3 sequence reads: CAWMGGTGLAGSLTGELFF. CDR3 nucleotide sequence: TGTGCCTGGATGGGCGGGACAGGACTAGCGGGATCTCTCACCGGGGAGCTGTTTTTT. The gene calls are TRBV30 and TRBJ2-2; 12 bases fit TRBD2. In germline, CDR1 is GTSNPN, CDR2 SVGIG (reference sequence). Losses at the gene ends were 4 bases for V and 4 bases for J; bases not matched to a gene: 16. The CDR3 is 19 residues long.

This chain joins TRBV19 and TRBJ2-5; the D is unclear. CDR3 length: 13 amino acids. The V and J ends lost 5 bases and 5 bases respectively, with 12 bases between them. Germline values: CDR1 LNHDA, CDR2 SQIVND (reference sequence). CDR3 nucleotide sequence: TGTGCCAGTAGTCCGGTAGTGAGGGAGACCCAGTACTTC. Translating it yields CASSPVVRETQYF.

In nucleotides, the CDR3 is TGTGCCAGCAGCTTAACGACAATGTCAAACTATGGCTACACCTTC. Amino acid sequence: CASSLTTMSNYGYTF. V is TRBV5-8 and J is TRBJ1-2; D not certain. Trimming took 2 bases from V and 2 from J, leaving 13 bases between them. The CDR3 runs 15 residues. In germline, CDR1 is SGHTS, CDR2 YDEGEE. Drawing the rest from reference TRBV5-8 and TRBJ1-2, the complete variable domain is EAGVTQSPTHLIKTRGQQATLRCSPISGHTSVYWYQQALGLGLQFLLWYDEGEERNRGNFPPRFSGRQFPNYSSELNVNALELEDSALYLCASSLTTMSNYGYTFGSGTRLTVV.

This chain connects TRBV19 to TRBJ2-1, with 9 nucleotides matching TRBD2. Looked up from germline, CDR1 is LNHDA and CDR2 is SQIVND (reference sequence). The CDR3 has 17 residues. After removal of 2 bases from V and 2 bases from J, the junction contained 7 bases not matched to a gene. This CDR3 reads CASSISSGRKTYNEQFF. CDR3 nucleotides: TGTGCCAGTAGTATAAGTAGCGGGAGAAAAACCTACAATGAGCAGTTCTTC.

The V and J genes are TRBV4-2 and TRBJ2-1; 9 nucleotides agree with TRBD1. V shed 0 bases and J 2 bases; nucleotides not matched to a gene: 5. Germline loops: CDR1 LGHNA, CDR2 YNFKEQ. The CDR3 runs to 17 residues. The CDR3 spells CASSQDPGQGTYNEQFF. The CDR3 region has the DNA TGTGCCAGCAGCCAAGACCCCGGACAGGGGACCTACAATGAGCAGTTCTTC.

The V call is TRBV6-4, the J call TRBJ1-2; 9 positions agree with TRBD1. Germline CDR1 is MRHNA and CDR2 is SNTAGT. This CDR3 has 17 residues. The J segment lost 2 bases and the V segment lost 0 bases, leaving 7 bases of the junction unmatched. CDR3 in DNA: TGTGCCAGCAGTGACTCTCCTAACAGGGGGCGAAACTATGGCTACACCTTC. Translating it yields CASSDSPNRGRNYGYTF.

The chain combines TRBV15 with TRBJ2-7; 7 nucleotides agree with TRBD2. Germline V lookup: CDR1 LNHNV, CDR2 YYDKDF (reference sequence). CDR3 size: 18 residues. V was pared by 2 bases and J by 2 bases, with 15 bases of the junction left unmatched. CDR3 sequence reads: CATSRSNPLPSGTYEQYF. The CDR3 DNA is TGTGCCACCAGCAGATCCAATCCCCTCCCTAGCGGCACCTACGAGCAGTACTTC.

V gene TRBV14 combines with J gene TRBJ1-2; 7 bases fit TRBD1. Per germline, CDR1 SGHDN and CDR2 FVKESK. This CDR3 has 13 amino acids. Trimming removed 3 bases from V and 4 bases from J; junction bases left unmatched: 2. Here the CDR3 reads CASSQGQSYGYTF. In nucleotides, the CDR3 is TGTGCCAGCAGCCAGGGACAGTCCTATGGCTACACCTTC.